Following are 7 T cell receptor beta chains from one sample sequenced in a study of cytomegalovirus exposure and HLA in healthy donors. The PCR made use of 60 Vbeta and 13 Jbeta primers. Some clones are missing from TCRdb's copy, which holds only in-frame ones; the method was immunoSEQ multiplex PCR. The sample yields 150,000 to 200,000 clones, about 80% seen once. The specimen was PBMCs. These TCRs come from a woman between 35 and 50 years old in good health and CMV-seronegative.

The V call is TRBV28, the J call TRBJ2-6; 7 nucleotides line up with TRBD1. Germline V gene lookup returns CDR1 MDHEN and CDR2 SYDVKM. V was pared by 8 bases and J by 4 bases, with 8 bases of the junction left unmatched. There are 15 residues in the CDR3. The CDR3: CASGQGVGGANVLTF. The CDR3 DNA reads as TGTGCCAGCGGTCAGGGGGTGGGCGGGGCCAACGTCCTGACTTTC.

This clone came up a few times. This rearrangement joins TRBV7-9 to TRBJ1-1, with 10 bases lining up with TRBD1. The CDR3 consists of 15 residues. The germline gives CDR1 SEHNR, CDR2 FQNEAQ (reference sequence). With 1 base clipped from V and 6 bases from J, the junction kept 5 bases outside the gene matches. The chain's CDR3 is CASSLVRDRGSEAFF. As DNA, the CDR3 is TGTGCCAGCAGCTTAGTTCGGGACAGGGGTTCTGAAGCTTTCTTT.

This sequence joins TRBV2 and TRBJ1-2, with a weak D call TRBD1 (6 bases). CDR3 length: 15 residues. Trimming shortened V by 3 bases and J by 5 bases, and 16 bases separated the two germline ends. Germline CDR1 is SNHLY and CDR2 is FYNNEI. The CDR3 here is CASSDRRRQEYGYTF. CDR3 nucleotides: TGTGCCAGCAGTGATCGGCGACGACAGGAGTATGGCTACACCTTC.

This rearrangement joins TRBV6-1 to TRBJ2-2, with 12 positions matching TRBD2. V shed 11 bases, J shed 6 bases, and the junction held 10 bases outside the gene matches. CDR3 length: 15 residues. Germline CDR1 reads MNHNS; CDR2 reads SASEGT. CDR3 region: CACLAGGPGAGELFF. In DNA form, the CDR3 reads TGTGCCTGCCTAGCGGGAGGGCCAGGGGCCGGGGAGCTGTTTTTT.

The chain is built from TRBV6-4 and TRBJ2-1; tentatively, D is TRBD2 (5 bases). CDR3 length: 13 amino acids. Trimming removed 2 bases from V and 13 bases from J, with 15 bases in between. Germline V gives CDR1 MRHNA, CDR2 SNTAGT. The CDR3 DNA follows: TGTGCCAGCAGTGACGACGAGGGAAGGATCCAGTTCTTC. Its protein product is CASSDDEGRIQFF.

This chain's CDR3 is CASSSALTGAGANVLTF. For the CDR3, the DNA is TGTGCCAGCAGCTCCGCGTTAACAGGGGCTGGGGCCAACGTCCTGACTTTC. The gene calls are TRBV5-4 and TRBJ2-6; 7 nucleotides agree with TRBD1. CDR1 SGHNT and CDR2 YYREEE come from the germline V gene (reference sequence). The CDR3 has 17 residues. Germline trimming cut 3 bases from V and 2 bases from J; bases unmatched to any gene: 8. The variable domain in full, with the rest retrieved from reference TRBV5-4 and TRBJ2-6, is ETGVTQSPTHLIKTRGQQVTLRCSSQSGHNTVSWYQQALGQGPQFIFQYYREEENGRGNFPPRFSGLQFPNYSSELNVNALELDDSALYLCASSSALTGAGANVLTFGAGSRLTVL.

The chain has TRBV7-2 and TRBJ2-7; a possible D gene is TRBD2 (7 bases). CDR1 SGHTA and CDR2 FQGNSA come from the germline V gene. V was trimmed by 0 bases and J by 0 bases, leaving 18 bases between them. CDR3 length: 18 residues. CDR3 region: CASSLALIWGGSSYEQYF. The CDR3 DNA reads TGTGCCAGCAGCTTAGCGCTTATATGGGGGGGCAGCTCCTACGAGCAGTACTTC.